This T cell receptor beta chain was recorded in a study of Ad26.COV2.S vaccination and SARS-CoV-2 variants. Some clones are missing from TCRdb's copy, which holds only in-frame ones; the method was immunoSEQ multiplex PCR. The sample holds about 400,000 clones; 88% are singletons and the top ten take approximately 4%. Sample treatment: some 19 received Ad26.COV2.S at low or high dose, single or two shots; 5 received placebo; per-sample allocation not given. Collection of samples fell on day 63 after the first vaccine or placebo injection. CDR1 LNHDA and CDR2 SQIVND come from the germline V gene (reference sequence). V lost 4 bases to trimming and J lost 4 bases, with 20 bases between them. The CDR3 has 16 residues.

V and J are TRBV19 and TRBJ2-7, with a weak D call TRBD1 (6 bases). This TCR was sampled from a person aged 18-65 years who received the Ad26.COV2.S COVID-19 vaccine or a placebo. The material was peripheral blood, obtained in a trial of Ad26.COV2.S vaccine versus placebo. The CDR3 sequence: CASSTPRRGTSYEQYF. CDR3 nucleotides: TGTGCCAGTAGTACCCCTCGCAGGGGCACCTCTTACGAGCAGTACTTC.